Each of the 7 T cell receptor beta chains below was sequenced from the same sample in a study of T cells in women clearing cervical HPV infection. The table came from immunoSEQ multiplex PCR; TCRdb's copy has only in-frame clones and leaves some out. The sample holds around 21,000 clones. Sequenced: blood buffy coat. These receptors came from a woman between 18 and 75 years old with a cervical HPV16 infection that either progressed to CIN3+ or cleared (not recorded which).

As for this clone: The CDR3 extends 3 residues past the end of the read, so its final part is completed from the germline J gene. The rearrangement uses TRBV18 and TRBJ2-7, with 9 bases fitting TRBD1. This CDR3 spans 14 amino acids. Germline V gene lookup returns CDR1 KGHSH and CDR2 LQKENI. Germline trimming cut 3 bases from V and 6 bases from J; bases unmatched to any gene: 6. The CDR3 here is CASSPTTGGGEQYF. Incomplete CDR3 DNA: TGTGCCAGCTCACCTACGACAGGGGGGGGCGAG.

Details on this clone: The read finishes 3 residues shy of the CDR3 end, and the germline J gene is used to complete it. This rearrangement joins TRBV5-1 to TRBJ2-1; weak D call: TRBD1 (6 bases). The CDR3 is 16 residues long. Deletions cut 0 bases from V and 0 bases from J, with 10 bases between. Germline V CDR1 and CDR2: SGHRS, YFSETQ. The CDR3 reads CASSLEWDTSYNEQFF. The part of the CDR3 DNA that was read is TGCGCCAGCAGCTTGGAATGGGACACCTCCTACAATGAG.

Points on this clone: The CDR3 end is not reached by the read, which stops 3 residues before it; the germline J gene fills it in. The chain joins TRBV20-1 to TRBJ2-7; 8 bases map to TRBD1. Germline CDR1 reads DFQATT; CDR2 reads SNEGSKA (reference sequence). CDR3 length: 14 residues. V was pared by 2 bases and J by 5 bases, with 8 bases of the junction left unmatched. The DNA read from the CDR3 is TGCAGTGCTAGATTCCCACAGGGGGTCCACGAG. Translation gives CSARFPQGVHE. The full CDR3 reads CSARFPQGVHEQYF.

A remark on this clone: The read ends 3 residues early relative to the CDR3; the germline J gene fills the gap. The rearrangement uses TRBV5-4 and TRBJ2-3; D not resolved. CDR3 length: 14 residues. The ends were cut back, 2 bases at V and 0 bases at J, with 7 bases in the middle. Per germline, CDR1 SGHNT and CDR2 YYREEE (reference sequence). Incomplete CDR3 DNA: TGTGCCAGCAGCTTTGGCCAGAGCACAGATACG. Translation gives CASSFGQSTDT. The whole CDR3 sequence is CASSFGQSTDTQYF.

CDR3 bases read: TGCAGCGCCCATCGAAGCGGGAGTAGCAATGAG. It codes for CSAHRSGSSNE. The CDR3 in its entirety is CSAHRSGSSNEQFF. The gene calls are TRBV29-1 and TRBJ2-1; 8 positions agree with TRBD2. The read ends 3 residues shy of where the CDR3 ends; the end is completed using the germline J gene. The CDR3 spans 14 residues. From germline, CDR1 is SQVTM and CDR2 ANQGSEA. With 7 bases clipped from V and 6 bases from J, the junction kept 11 bases outside the gene matches.

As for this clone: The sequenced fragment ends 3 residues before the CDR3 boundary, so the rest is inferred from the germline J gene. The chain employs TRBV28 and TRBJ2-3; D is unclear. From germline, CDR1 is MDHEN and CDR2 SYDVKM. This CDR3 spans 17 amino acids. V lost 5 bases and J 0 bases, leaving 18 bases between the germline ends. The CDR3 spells CASSPFRAFSSTDTQYF. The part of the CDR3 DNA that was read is TGTGCCAGCAGTCCCTTTAGGGCGTTCTCTAGCACAGATACG. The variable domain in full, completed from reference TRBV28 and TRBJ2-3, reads DVKVTQSSRYLVKRTGEKVFLECVQDMDHENMFWYRQDPGLGLRLIYFSYDVKMKEKGDIPEGYSVSREKKERFSLILESASTNQTSMYLCASSPFRAFSSTDTQYFGPGTRLTVL.

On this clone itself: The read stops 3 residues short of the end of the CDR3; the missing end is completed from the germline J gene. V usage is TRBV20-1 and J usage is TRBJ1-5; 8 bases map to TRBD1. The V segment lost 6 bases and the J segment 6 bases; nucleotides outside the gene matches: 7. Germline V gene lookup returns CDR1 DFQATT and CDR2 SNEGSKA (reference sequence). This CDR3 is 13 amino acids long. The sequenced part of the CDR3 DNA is TGCAGTGCCCAACCAGGGGGCAGTCAGCCC. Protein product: CSAQPGGSQP. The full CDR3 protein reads CSAQPGGSQPQHF.